This is a list of T cell receptor beta chains from one sample in a study of regulatory T cells in long-lasting Graves disease. MiXCR, run by TCRdb on the multiplex PCR reads, gives a single entry per CDR3 protein. This table holds some 410,000 distinct CDR3 sequences, about a sixth found once. Separately, the same data were catalogued under a study of T cells in Graves' hyperthyroidism and ophthalmopathy.

The sample was peripheral blood mononuclear cells (PBMCs), taken at new diagnosis, from a patient treated with antithyroid drugs. Every receptor here comes from a woman aged 25 to 39 with Graves disease. CDR3s include the opening cysteine and the closing phenylalanine or tryptophan. Each record gives: J gene, clone size, V gene, D gene, CDR3 protein, CDR3 DNA. A D gene is named only where the DNA matches it firmly. A clone size is listed for some rows: how often the clone was seen (once, few, many), or a class if it is expanded.

TRBJ2-2 . TRBV7-9 TRBD2 CASSAPSGRLNTGELFF TGTGCCAGCAGCGCCCCTAGCGGGAGGTTGAACACCGGGGAGCTGTTTTTT
TRBJ1-4 many TRBV20-1 . CSARERGPLLANEKLFF TGCAGTGCTAGAGAGCGGGGCCCTCTTTTGGCTAATGAAAAACTGTTTTTT
TRBJ2-1 . TRBV27 TRBD2 CASSFAGGIHNEQFF TGTGCCAGCAGTTTTGCGGGAGGGATCCACAATGAGCAGTTCTTC
TRBJ1-1 few TRBV7-2 TRBD1 CASTFRGGMNTEAFF TGTGCCAGCACGTTCAGGGGGGGCATGAACACTGAAGCTTTCTTT
TRBJ2-5 many TRBV15 . CATSADLQAWETQYF TGTGCCACCAGCGCAGATTTACAGGCCTGGGAGACCCAGTACTTC
TRBJ1-1 many TRBV3-1 . CASSHSAEAFF TGTGCCAGCAGCCATTCGGCTGAAGCTTTCTTT
TRBJ1-1 . TRBV15 . CATSREKMNTEAFF TGTGCCACCAGCAGAGAAAAGATGAACACTGAAGCTTTCTTT
TRBJ2-7 . TRBV10-3 . CAISEKPSSYEQYF TGTGCCATCAGTGAGAAACCAAGCTCCTACGAGCAGTACTTC
TRBJ2-7 few TRBV20-1 . CSALPSPGTYEQYF TGCAGTGCCCTGCCTAGCCCGGGTACCTACGAGCAGTACTTC
TRBJ1-2 few TRBV6-1 TRBD1 CASTRRTGGTYGYTF TGTGCCAGCACCAGGAGGACAGGGGGCACCTATGGCTACACCTTC
TRBJ2-2 . TRBV7-3 TRBD2 CASSLGVGGRLSSGELFF TGTGCCAGCAGCTTGGGCGTAGGCGGGAGACTGAGTAGCGGGGAGCTGTTTTTT
TRBJ1-5 . TRBV30 . CAWSVSGLQPQHF TGTGCCTGGAGTGTATCAGGTCTTCAGCCCCAGCATTTT
TRBJ2-7 . TRBV11-2 TRBD2 CASSLVGLAGGPGSEQYF TGTGCCAGCAGCTTAGTAGGACTAGCGGGAGGGCCGGGCTCCGAGCAGTACTTC
TRBJ1-2 few TRBV27 . CASSQPGTAYGYTF TGTGCCAGCAGTCAGCCCGGGACCGCTTATGGCTACACCTTC
TRBJ1-6 many TRBV11-2 TRBD1 CASSLVGTGPNSPLHF TGTGCCAGCAGCTTAGTCGGGACAGGGCCCAATTCACCCCTCCACTTT
TRBJ2-5 many TRBV6-1 TRBD1 CASSEGTGETQYF TGTGCCAGCAGTGAAGGGACAGGGGAGACCCAGTACTTC
TRBJ1-2 few TRBV10-3 TRBD1 CAISEIGQGKYGYTF TGTGCCATCAGTGAGATCGGACAGGGGAAATATGGCTACACCTTC
TRBJ2-7 many TRBV12-3/TRBV12-4 TRBD2 CASSPAGLAGGYEQYF TGTGCCAGCAGTCCCGCCGGTCTAGCGGGAGGCTACGAGCAGTACTTC
TRBJ2-2 . TRBV6-1 . CASMRAQNTGELFF TGTGCCAGCATGAGGGCTCAAAACACCGGGGAGCTGTTTTTT
TRBJ1-1 many TRBV5-6 . CASSLAWITNTEAFF TGTGCCAGCAGCTTGGCATGGATTACCAACACTGAAGCTTTCTTT
TRBJ2-7 . TRBV7-8 . CASSSGTVSSYEQYF TGTGCCAGCAGCTCCGGGACTGTGAGCTCCTACGAGCAGTACTTC
TRBJ1-1 many TRBV7-9 TRBD1 CASSSETGRTEAFF TGTGCCAGCAGCTCAGAGACAGGGCGGACTGAAGCTTTCTTT
TRBJ2-1 many TRBV2 TRBD2 CARGLAGGSSYNEQFF TGTGCCAGGGGACTAGCGGGAGGGAGCTCCTACAATGAGCAGTTCTTC
TRBJ1-2 . TRBV6-1 . CASNRDTSNYGYTF TGTGCCAGCAACCGGGACACTTCTAACTATGGCTACACCTTC
TRBJ2-1 many TRBV10-2 . CASSVRYSYNEQFF TGCGCCAGCAGTGTTAGGTATTCCTACAATGAGCAGTTCTTC
TRBJ2-3 many TRBV6-1 TRBD1 CASSATGRTDTQYF TGTGCCAGCAGTGCGACAGGGCGCACAGATACGCAGTATTTT
TRBJ2-3 many TRBV11-2 . CASRPRDGGDTQYF TGTGCCAGCAGACCCAGGGACGGAGGAGATACGCAGTATTTT
TRBJ1-2 . TRBV27 . CASSRGQMAYGYTF TGTGCCAGCAGCCGCGGCCAAATGGCCTATGGCTACACCTTC
TRBJ1-2 . TRBV18 . CASSPPLEEGYTF TGTGCCAGCTCACCACCACTTGAAGAAGGCTACACCTTC
TRBJ2-1 many TRBV11-3 . CASSSNNEQFF TGCGCCAGCAGTTCAAACAATGAGCAGTTCTTC
TRBJ1-5 . TRBV20-1 . CSANPRDFGNQPRHF TGCAGTGCTAATCCTAGGGATTTCGGCAATCAGCCCCGGCATTTT
TRBJ1-6 many TRBV9 . CASSREGGGSYNSPLHF TGTGCCAGCAGCCGGGAGGGCGGCGGCTCCTATAATTCACCCCTCCACTTT
TRBJ2-1 many TRBV11-2 TRBD2 CASSLRLAGGTGFEQFF TGTGCCAGCAGCTTACGGCTAGCGGGAGGCACGGGGTTTGAGCAGTTCTTC
TRBJ1-5 many TRBV2 TRBD1 CASSGQGKVQPQHF TGTGCCAGCAGCGGACAGGGCAAGGTTCAGCCCCAGCATTTT
TRBJ2-7 many TRBV12-3/TRBV12-4 TRBD2 CASSPGTRNYEQYF TGTGCCAGCAGTCCCGGGACTAGAAATTACGAGCAGTACTTC
TRBJ2-7 many TRBV28 TRBD2 CASSPYGTSGIYEQYF TGTGCCAGCAGTCCATACGGGACTAGCGGGATCTACGAGCAGTACTTC
TRBJ1-5 many TRBV3-1 TRBD1 CASSPYSGTVQPQHF TGTGCCAGCAGCCCCTACTCCGGGACAGTCCAGCCCCAGCATTTT
TRBJ2-3 many TRBV20-1 . CSARVGGGIGTDTQYF TGCAGTGCTAGAGTGGGGGGCGGGATCGGCACAGATACGCAGTATTTT
TRBJ2-7 many TRBV3-1 . CASSRAGYEQYF TGTGCCAGCAGCCGGGCTGGCTACGAGCAGTACTTC
TRBJ1-4 many TRBV4-1 TRBD1 CASSQPRQGAREKLFF TGCGCCAGCAGCCAGCCACGACAGGGGGCGAGAGAAAAACTGTTTTTT
TRBJ2-7 . TRBV11-2 TRBD2 CASTQFSGSGFYEQYF TGTGCCAGCACCCAATTTAGCGGGAGTGGTTTTTACGAGCAGTACTTC
TRBJ2-1 many TRBV3-1 . CASSQLSGYNEQFF TGTGCCAGCAGCCAACTCAGCGGTTACAATGAGCAGTTCTTC
TRBJ2-5 many TRBV20-1 . CSASQETQYF TGCAGTGCTAGCCAAGAGACCCAGTACTTC
TRBJ2-5 many TRBV2 . CASSRALQETQYF TGTGCCAGCAGCCGAGCGCTCCAAGAGACCCAGTACTTC